These T cell receptor beta chains were read from a single sample in a study of blood T cell repertoires in COVID-19. Measured with immunoSEQ multiplex PCR; TCRdb has only the in-frame clones, and not every one. Of approximately 110,000 clones listed, approximately 85% are singletons. Sequencing was done on a sample of peripheral blood. These receptor sequences come from a human donor in a cohort sampled during active COVID-19. CDR3s include the opening cysteine and the closing phenylalanine or tryptophan. D genes are given only for firm matches. Clone size appears in some rows only: once, few, many, or a class for an expanded clone.

clone_size	v_call	j_call	d_call	cdr3_nt	cdr3_aa
.	TRBV10-3	TRBJ2-7	TRBD2	TGTGCCATCAGTGAGGTTAGCGGGAGTGCTGGGCAGTACTTC	CAISEVSGSAGQYF
.	TRBV5-1	TRBJ2-1	TRBD2	TGCGCCAGCAGCTTGGCCCGGTTGAAGACTAGCGTAAACAATGAGCAGTTCTTC	CASSLARLKTSVNNEQFF
.	TRBV28	TRBJ2-1	TRBD2	TGTGCCAGCAGTCTGTCGGTACTAGCGGGTTACAATGAGCAGTTCTTC	CASSLSVLAGYNEQFF
.	TRBV7-3	TRBJ2-3	TRBD2	TGTGCCAGCAGCCGCGGGGATAGCGGGAGGGCTAGCACAGATACGCAGTATTTT	CASSRGDSGRASTDTQYF
.	TRBV15	TRBJ2-1	.	TGTGCCACCAGCAGAGATGAGTACGCAAACAATGAGCAGTTCTTC	CATSRDEYANNEQFF
once	TRBV5-1	TRBJ1-1	TRBD1	TGCGCCAGCAGCTTGGTGACAGGGGATACTGAAGCTTTCTTT	CASSLVTGDTEAFF
.	TRBV27	TRBJ2-3	TRBD2	TGTGCCAGCAGACTGCGGGGGGGCCAAGATACGCAGTATTTT	CASRLRGGQDTQYF
.	TRBV5-1	TRBJ2-1	.	TGCGCCAGCAGCTTGGAAACTTACAATGAGCAGTTCTTC	CASSLETYNEQFF
.	TRBV27	TRBJ2-1	.	TGTGCCAGCAGTGCACTAGCCCTCGTCGGTGCTGAGGGAACCCGTGAGCAGTTCTTC	CASSALALVGAEGTREQFF
.	TRBV4-1	TRBJ1-1	.	TGCGCCAGCAGCCAAGGATTCCAGGGGATAGACACTGAAGCTTTCTTT	CASSQGFQGIDTEAFF
.	TRBV11-2	TRBJ1-2	TRBD1	TGTGCCAGCAGCTCCGAGGGGGCAGGCTACACCTTC	CASSSEGAGYTF
.	TRBV29-1	TRBJ2-2	TRBD2	TGCAGCGTTGTTCCTAGCGGGAGTTCCGGGGAGCTGTTTTTT	CSVVPSGSSGELFF
.	TRBV4-3	TRBJ1-5	.	TGCGCCAGCAGCCAAGACTACAGTAGCAATCAGCCCCAGCATTTT	CASSQDYSSNQPQHF
.	TRBV5-6	TRBJ2-7	TRBD2	TGTGCCAGCAGCTTGGGACTAGCGGGAGTCTACTACGAGCAGTACTTC	CASSLGLAGVYYEQYF
.	TRBV5-1	TRBJ1-4	TRBD1	TGCGCCAGCAGTTCCACAGGGGGCCCTAATGAAAAACTGTTTTTT	CASSSTGGPNEKLFF
.	TRBV2	TRBJ2-5	.	TGTGCCAGCTCCGGGGAGACAGGCTACCAAGAGACCCAGTACTTC	CASSGETGYQETQYF
.	TRBV2	TRBJ2-7	TRBD2	TGTGCCAGCAGTGGGGGGAGGCGGGGGTACGAGCAGTACTTC	CASSGGRRGYEQYF
.	TRBV19	TRBJ2-5	TRBD2	TGTGCCAGTAGTCTCACTAGCGGAGGTGGCCAAGAGACCCAGTACTTC	CASSLTSGGGQETQYF
.	TRBV27	TRBJ1-6	TRBD1	TGTGCCAGCAGCGGACAGGGTAAAATCAATTCACCCCTCCACTTT	CASSGQGKINSPLHF
.	TRBV6-6	TRBJ1-6	TRBD1	TGTGCCAGCAGTTACGACAGGGTCAATTCACCCCTCCACTTT	CASSYDRVNSPLHF
.	TRBV30	TRBJ2-1	TRBD2	TGTGCCACGCGGGGGAGCTCCTACAATGAGCAGTTCTTC	CATRGSSYNEQFF
once	TRBV2	TRBJ2-7	TRBD1	TGTGCCAGCAGTCTCGGGACAGGGGCGTACGAGCAGTACTTC	CASSLGTGAYEQYF
.	TRBV19	TRBJ1-5	.	TGTGCCAGTAGTATAGCCTTAGGGGTTAGTAATCAGCCCCAGCATTTT	CASSIALGVSNQPQHF
.	TRBV27	TRBJ2-5	TRBD2	TGTGCCAGCAGTTCCCCCTCTAGCGGGGGGGCCGAAGAGACCCAGTACTTC	CASSSPSSGGAEETQYF
.	TRBV7-3	TRBJ2-3	TRBD1	TGTGCCAGCAGCAGGACAGGGATCCCTAGCACAGATACGCAGTATTTT	CASSRTGIPSTDTQYF
.	TRBV7-6	TRBJ2-7	TRBD2	TGTGCCAGCAGCCCGGGACTATACACCTACGAGCAGTACTTC	CASSPGLYTYEQYF
.	TRBV7-2	TRBJ2-5	.	TGTGCCAGCAGCTCCTGGGCGGGGCTTGCGGAGACCCAGTACTTC	CASSSWAGLAETQYF
.	TRBV19	TRBJ2-2	TRBD2	TGTGCCAGTAGTATACCCGGGGGGTTCACCGGGGAGCTGTTTTTT	CASSIPGGFTGELFF
.	TRBV12-5	TRBJ2-1	TRBD2	TGTGCTAGTGGTTTGAAAAGTCGACTAGCGGGGCCCAATGAGCAGTTCTTC	CASGLKSRLAGPNEQFF
.	TRBV28	TRBJ1-2	TRBD1	TGTGCCAGCGGACTCTCGGCAGGGGGAAACTATGGCTACACCTTC	CASGLSAGGNYGYTF
.	TRBV18	TRBJ2-3	.	TGTGCCAGCTCACCACCAGGACTCGCAAGCACAGATACGCAGTATTTT	CASSPPGLASTDTQYF
.	TRBV6-4	TRBJ1-5	.	TGTGCCAGTTCGGTGGGGCTCAATCAGCCCCAGCATTTT	CASSVGLNQPQHF
.	TRBV18	TRBJ2-1	TRBD2	TGTGCCAGCTCAAGCCTAGCGGGGGGGGCAAATGAGCAGTTCTTC	CASSSLAGGANEQFF
.	TRBV5-5	TRBJ1-5	.	TGTGCCAGCAGCTCCTATTCTACCAACCAGCCCCAGCATTTT	CASSSYSTNQPQHF
once	TRBV29-1	TRBJ1-1	.	TGCAGCGCTGGGGGCCCCGGCCCTGAAGCTTTCTTT	CSAGGPGPEAFF
few	TRBV9	TRBJ1-2	TRBD1	TGTGCCAGCAGCGTGACAGGGGGGAACTATGGCTACACCTTC	CASSVTGGNYGYTF
few	TRBV20-1	TRBJ1-1	TRBD1	TGCAGTGCTAGTACCCCTTCCGTCCGGACAGGGAGGACTGAAGCTTTCTTT	CSASTPSVRTGRTEAFF
.	TRBV5-5	TRBJ2-3	TRBD2	TGTGCCAGCAGTCCGCGACTAGCGGAGACAGATACGCAGTATTTT	CASSPRLAETDTQYF
.	TRBV5-1	TRBJ2-3	TRBD1	TGCGCCAGCAGCCTCGGGACAGCACTAACAGATACGCAGTATTTT	CASSLGTALTDTQYF
.	TRBV5-5	TRBJ1-1	TRBD1	TGTGCCAGCAGCTTATACTCGGGACAGCTGACTGAAGCTTTCTTT	CASSLYSGQLTEAFF
.	TRBV9	TRBJ2-3	TRBD2	TGTGCCAGCAGCGTAGGGTTAGCGGGAGTGGGGTGGACAGATACGCAGTATTTT	CASSVGLAGVGWTDTQYF
.	TRBV28	TRBJ1-4	.	TGTGCCAGCATTTTCCAGGGGCGCGGTGAAAAACTGTTTTTT	CASIFQGRGEKLFF
.	TRBV9	TRBJ2-6	TRBD1	TGTGCCAGCAGCGTAGGGGACAGTTTTCCTGGGGCCAACGTCCTGACTTTC	CASSVGDSFPGANVLTF
.	TRBV15	TRBJ1-6	TRBD1	TGTGCCACCAGCCCCCGCTTCACAGGGGAAGGGTCACCCCTCCACTTT	CATSPRFTGEGSPLHF
.	TRBV18	TRBJ1-3	.	TGTGCCAGCTCACCGGAGGGCGGTCCTGGAAACACCATATATTTT	CASSPEGGPGNTIYF
few	TRBV7-9	TRBJ2-7	.	TGTGCCAGCAGCTTAAGGTTGCAGGACGAGCAGTACTTC	CASSLRLQDEQYF
.	TRBV29-1	TRBJ1-1	.	TGCAGCGTTGTCCGACACTTCAACACTGAAGCTTTCTTT	CSVVRHFNTEAFF
.	TRBV28	TRBJ1-3	TRBD1	TGTGCCAGCAGCAAAACAGGGGGTGGAAACACCATATATTTT	CASSKTGGGNTIYF
once	TRBV12-3/TRBV12-4	TRBJ1-1	.	TGTGCCAGCAGGGCCACAGAGTACACTGAAGCTTTCTTT	CASRATEYTEAFF
.	TRBV13	TRBJ2-7	.	TGTGCCAGCAGCGAAACCAGGGGCGAGCAGTACTTC	CASSETRGEQYF
once	TRBV7-8	TRBJ2-1	TRBD1	TGTGCCAGCAGCCTAGCAGGGGGCCGCAACAATGAGCAGTTCTTC	CASSLAGGRNNEQFF
.	TRBV5-6	TRBJ1-6	.	TGTGCCAGCAGCTTAACGAGATCACCCCTCCACTTT	CASSLTRSPLHF
.	TRBV4-1	TRBJ2-3	TRBD2	TGCGCCAGCAGCCAAGATCGGGTCAGGACTAGCGGGGGAATCACAGATACGCAGTATTTT	CASSQDRVRTSGGITDTQYF
.	TRBV15	TRBJ2-6	TRBD1	TGTGCCACCAGCAGAGATCGTGGGACAGGGCTCCTCCTCTCTGGGGCCAACGTCCTGACTTTC	CATSRDRGTGLLLSGANVLTF
.	TRBV4-1	TRBJ2-2	TRBD2	TGCGCCAGCAGCCAACCCGGGGGGGTCGCCGGGGAGCTGTTTTTT	CASSQPGGVAGELFF